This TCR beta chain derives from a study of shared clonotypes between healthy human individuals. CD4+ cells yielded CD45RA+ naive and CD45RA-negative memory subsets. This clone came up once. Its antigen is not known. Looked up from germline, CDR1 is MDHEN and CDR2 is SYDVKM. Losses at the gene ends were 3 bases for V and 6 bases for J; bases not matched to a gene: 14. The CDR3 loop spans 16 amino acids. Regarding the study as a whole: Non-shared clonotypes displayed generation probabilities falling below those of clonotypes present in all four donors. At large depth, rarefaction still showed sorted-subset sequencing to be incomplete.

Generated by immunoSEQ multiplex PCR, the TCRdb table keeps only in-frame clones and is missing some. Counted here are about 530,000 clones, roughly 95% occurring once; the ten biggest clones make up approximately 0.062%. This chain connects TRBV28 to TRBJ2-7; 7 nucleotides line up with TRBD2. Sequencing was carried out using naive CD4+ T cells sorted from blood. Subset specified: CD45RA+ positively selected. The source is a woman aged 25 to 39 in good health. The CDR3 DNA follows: TGTGCCAGCAGTTTTTGGCCGGCGCAGGGAGGGTCCGAGCAGTACTTC. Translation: CASSFWPAQGGSEQYF.